The clone carrying this T cell receptor beta chain was detected ten times or more. As yet, its antigen is unknown. The sample comes from a study of neurological immune-mediated disorders. The team produced cDNA through 5'RACE using 10-nucleotide random UMIs. In each sequencing run, over 160 million TCR-beta sequences were generated from 15-18 subjects. MiXCR was run by TCRdb on the 5' RACE reads, yielding one entry per CDR3 protein. The profile shows over 35,000 distinct CDR3 sequences, about 13% of them singletons. V was shortened by 2 bases and J by 10 bases, with 9 bases between the two germline ends. This CDR3 region has 13 residues. In germline, CDR1 is MNHEY, CDR2 SVGAGI. Study results and limitations: While HTLV-1-associated myelopathy showed the greatest TCR clonal expansion, multiple sclerosis showed the least, falling below healthy controls. Sharing of CDR3 amino acid sequences among expanded clones across subjects was absent, suggesting private repertoires in all groups.

The sequence was obtained from a female donor in good health. Sequencing was carried out using PBMCs. The rearrangement joins TRBV6-5 to TRBJ1-6; D is undetermined. DNA for the CDR3: TGTGCCAGCAGTTACGACGGAGAATCACCCCTCCACTTT. Protein product: CASSYDGESPLHF.